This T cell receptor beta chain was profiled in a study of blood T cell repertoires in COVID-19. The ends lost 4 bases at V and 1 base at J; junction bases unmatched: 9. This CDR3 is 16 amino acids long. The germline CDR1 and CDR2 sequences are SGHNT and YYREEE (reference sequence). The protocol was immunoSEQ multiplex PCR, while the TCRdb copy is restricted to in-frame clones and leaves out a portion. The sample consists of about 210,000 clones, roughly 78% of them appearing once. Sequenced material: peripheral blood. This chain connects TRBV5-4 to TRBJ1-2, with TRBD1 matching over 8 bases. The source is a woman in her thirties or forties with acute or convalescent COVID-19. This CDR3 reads CASSLGQGQHNYGYTF. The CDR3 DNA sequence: TGTGCCAGCAGCCTCGGACAGGGTCAACATAACTATGGCTACACCTTC. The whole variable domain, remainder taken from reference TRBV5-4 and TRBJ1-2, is ETGVTQSPTHLIKTRGQQVTLRCSSQSGHNTVSWYQQALGQGPQFIFQYYREEENGRGNFPPRFSGLQFPNYSSELNVNALELDDSALYLCASSLGQGQHNYGYTFGSGTRLTVV.